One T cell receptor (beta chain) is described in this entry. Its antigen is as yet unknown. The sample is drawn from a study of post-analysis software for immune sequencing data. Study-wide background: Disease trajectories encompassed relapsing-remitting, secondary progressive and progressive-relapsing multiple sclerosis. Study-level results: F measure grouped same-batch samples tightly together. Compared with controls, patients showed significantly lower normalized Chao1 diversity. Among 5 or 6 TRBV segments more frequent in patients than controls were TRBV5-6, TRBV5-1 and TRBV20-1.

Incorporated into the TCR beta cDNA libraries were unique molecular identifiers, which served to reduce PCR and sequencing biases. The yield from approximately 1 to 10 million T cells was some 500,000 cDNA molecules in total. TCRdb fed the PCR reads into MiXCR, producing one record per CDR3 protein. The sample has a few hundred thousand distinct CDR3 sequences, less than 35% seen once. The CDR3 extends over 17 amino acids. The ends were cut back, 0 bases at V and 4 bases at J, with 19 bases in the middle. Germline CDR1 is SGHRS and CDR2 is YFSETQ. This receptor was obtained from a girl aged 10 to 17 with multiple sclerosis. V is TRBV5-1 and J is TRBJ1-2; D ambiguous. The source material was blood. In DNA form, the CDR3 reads TGCGCCAGCAGCTTGGCCCCCGGGTCAGCGCGTTTCTATGGCTACACCTTC. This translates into CASSLAPGSARFYGYTF. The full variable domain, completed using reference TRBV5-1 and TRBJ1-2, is KAGVTQTPRYLIKTRGQQVTLSCSPISGHRSVSWYQQTPGQGLQFLFEYFSETQRNKGNFPGRFSGRQFSNSRSEMNVSTLELGDSALYLCASSLAPGSARFYGYTFGSGTRLTVV.